This TCR beta chain was documented in a study of blood T cell repertoires in COVID-19. Study in general: The samples span acute and convalescent COVID-19 from the United States, Italy and Spain.

Original data processing: Using reference gene primer amplification, nucleated cell counts were estimated. Only in-frame clones appear in the TCRdb table, and some are missing; sequencing was by immunoSEQ multiplex PCR. That table is the source of V, J and clone size, and D and trimming were worked out from the DNA. The sample holds 85,000 to 95,000 clones, roughly 84% seen once. There are 14 residues in the CDR3. V trimming: 4 bases; J trimming: 5 bases; junction bases outside the gene matches: 6. CDR1 SGHTA and CDR2 FQGNSA come from the germline V gene. This chain joins TRBV7-2 and TRBJ2-5; TRBD1 matches at 8 bases. The sequencing input was peripheral blood. The source of this sequence is a woman of 80 years or more with acute or convalescent COVID-19. CDR3 in DNA: TGTGCCAGCAGCTCGCAGGGGGCGGGGGAGACCCAGTACTTC. The encoded protein is CASSSQGAGETQYF.